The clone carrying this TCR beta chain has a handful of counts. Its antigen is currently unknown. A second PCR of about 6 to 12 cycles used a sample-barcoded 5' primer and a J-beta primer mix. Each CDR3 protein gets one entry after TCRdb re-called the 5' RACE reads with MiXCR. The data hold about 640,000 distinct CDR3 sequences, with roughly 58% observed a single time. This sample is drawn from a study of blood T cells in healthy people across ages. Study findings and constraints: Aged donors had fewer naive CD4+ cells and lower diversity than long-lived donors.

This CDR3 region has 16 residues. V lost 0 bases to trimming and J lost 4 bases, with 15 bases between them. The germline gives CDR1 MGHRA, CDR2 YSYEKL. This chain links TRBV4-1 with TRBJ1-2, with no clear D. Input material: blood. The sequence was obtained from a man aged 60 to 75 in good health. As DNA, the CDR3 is TGCGCCAGCAGCCAAGAATCCGGGGTAAACGGCTATGGCTACACCTTC. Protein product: CASSQESGVNGYGYTF.